A single sample is the source of the 21 T cell receptor beta chains below, sequenced in a study of response to subunit inactivated influenza vaccine. TCRdb itself ran the RT-PCR reads through MiXCR, one entry per CDR3 protein. The repertoire has just under 250,000 distinct CDR3 sequences, 12% of them found once; the top ten carry 7.5% to 10%. Sequencing used non-naive T cells sorted from PBMCs, obtained less than 15 days before vaccination. The origin of the receptors is a man between 45 and 60 years old who received an inactivated influenza vaccine.

This clonotype was counted a few times. The chain is built from TRBV5-1 and TRBJ2-7; no definite D call. This CDR3 is built from 15 residues. With 0 bases removed from V and 5 bases from J, the gap between germline ends came to 15 bases. Germline CDR1 reads SGHRS; CDR2 reads YFSETQ. Written as DNA, the CDR3 is TGCGCCAGCAGCTTGGTCGGAGACATCAGCCACGAGCAGTACTTC. It specifies CASSLVGDISHEQYF.

The table lists this clonotype with many counts. The chain uses TRBV7-3 and TRBJ2-2; TRBD1 aligns across 7 bases. Germline trimming cut 4 bases from V and 0 bases from J; bases unmatched to any gene: 5. The V gene's germline CDR1 is SGHTA and CDR2 FQGTGA. The CDR3 extends over 16 amino acids. The DNA of the CDR3 is TGTGCCAGCAGCTCAACAGGGGCGACGAACACCGGGGAGCTGTTTTTT. It translates to CASSSTGATNTGELFF.

The rearrangement links TRBV20-1 to TRBJ1-1; unclear D gene. Germline V CDR1 and CDR2: DFQATT, SNEGSKA (reference sequence). The germline V and J ends were trimmed by 1 base and 3 bases, with 3 bases remaining between them. The CDR3 sequence is 11 residues long. Here the CDR3 DNA reads TGCAGTGCTAGAGTCGACACTGAAGCTTTCTTT. This sequence encodes CSARVDTEAFF.

This chain uses TRBV28 with TRBJ2-7, with TRBD2 identical over 9 bases. The CDR3 is 19 amino acids. J gave up 5 bases and V 2 bases, and 19 bases lay outside the gene matches. Germline CDR1 and CDR2: MDHEN and SYDVKM. The CDR3 region is CASSLLTFTGLAKTDEQYF. CDR3 coding DNA: TGTGCCAGCAGTTTACTTACCTTTACGGGACTAGCAAAGACGGACGAGCAGTACTTC. Looking up the rest from reference TRBV28 and TRBJ2-7 gives the full variable domain: DVKVTQSSRYLVKRTGEKVFLECVQDMDHENMFWYRQDPGLGLRLIYFSYDVKMKEKGDIPEGYSVSREKKERFSLILESASTNQTSMYLCASSLLTFTGLAKTDEQYFGPGTRLTVT.

This clonotype was recorded many times. V gene TRBV20-1 combines with J gene TRBJ2-7; D is perhaps TRBD2 (5 bases). Trimming took 0 bases from V and 6 from J, leaving 15 bases between them. CDR1 is DFQATT and CDR2 is SNEGSKA in the germline V gene (reference sequence). The CDR3 runs to 14 residues. CDR3 nucleotides: TGCAGTGCTAGAGATAGGCCCCGTCGGGGCGAGCAGTACTTC. It encodes CSARDRPRRGEQYF.

J is TRBJ2-1 and V is TRBV9; D remains ambiguous. The V gene lost 0 bases and the J gene lost 0 bases, with 10 bases spanning the gap. This CDR3 comprises 16 residues. Germline assignment: CDR1 SGDLS and CDR2 YYNGEE. The CDR3 region is CASSVAWGSSYNEQFF. The DNA of the CDR3 is TGTGCCAGCAGCGTAGCTTGGGGAAGCTCCTACAATGAGCAGTTCTTC.

In this sample, this clonotype turned up many times. The chain combines TRBV7-2 with TRBJ2-7; 9 bases are shared with TRBD2. Trimming took 6 bases from V and 3 from J; bases not matched to a gene: 6. The CDR3 sequence is 14 residues long. From germline, CDR1 is SGHTA and CDR2 FQGNSA. The CDR3 loop reads CASREREESYEQYF. For the CDR3, the DNA is TGTGCCAGCAGGGAGCGGGAGGAAAGCTACGAGCAGTACTTC.

This clonotype has ten or more counts. The chain uses TRBV27 and TRBJ1-3, with 7 bases lining up with TRBD1. The CDR3 consists of 15 residues. Germline V gene lookup returns CDR1 MNHEY and CDR2 SMNVEV (reference sequence). Trimming at V came to 3 bases and at J to 4 bases, leaving 6 bases not matched to a gene. The CDR3 is CASSLQGQTGNTIYF. CDR3 DNA: TGTGCCAGCAGTTTGCAGGGACAGACAGGAAACACCATATATTTT.

This clonotype has more than one count but fewer than ten. The genes are TRBV20-1 and TRBJ2-7; maybe TRBD2 (6 bases). The CDR3 spans 15 residues. The germline CDR1 and CDR2 sequences are DFQATT and SNEGSKA (reference sequence). V was shortened by 5 bases and J by 5 bases, with 22 bases between the two germline ends. The CDR3 DNA follows: TGCAGTGCTCAAACAACTGGGGGAGGTGGCAACGAGCAGTACTTC. Its translation: CSAQTTGGGGNEQYF.

This clonotype was found a few times. This sequence joins TRBV5-1 and TRBJ2-7; a weak D match, TRBD1 (5 bases). The CDR3 covers 14 residues. The V end lost 0 bases, the J end lost 5 bases, and 12 bases lay between the germline ends. Germline loops: CDR1 SGHRS, CDR2 YFSETQ. The CDR3 coding sequence is TGCGCCAGCAGCTTGGATATGGGGCGCGACGAGCAGTACTTC. Translated: CASSLDMGRDEQYF. Together with reference TRBV5-1 and TRBJ2-7, the CDR3 gives the full variable domain: KAGVTQTPRYLIKTRGQQVTLSCSPISGHRSVSWYQQTPGQGLQFLFEYFSETQRNKGNFPGRFSGRQFSNSRSEMNVSTLELGDSALYLCASSLDMGRDEQYFGPGTRLTVT.

This rearrangement joins TRBV15 to TRBJ1-2, with D possibly matching TRBD1 (6 bases). The CDR3 consists of 15 residues. The germline gives CDR1 LNHNV, CDR2 YYDKDF (reference sequence). The V end lost 0 bases, the J end lost 4 bases, and 12 bases lay between the germline ends. The CDR3 DNA sequence: TGTGCCACCAGCAGAGATATCGGGACACCCTATGGCTACACCTTC. Its translation is CATSRDIGTPYGYTF.

This sequence joins TRBV20-1 and TRBJ2-5; perhaps TRBD1 as D (6 bases). This CDR3 has 15 amino acids. V gave up 0 bases and J gave up 5 bases, with 16 bases separating them. Germline CDR1 DFQATT, CDR2 SNEGSKA (reference sequence). The CDR3 DNA follows: TGCAGTGCTAGAGATCTGGCTGGGGGCCGTGAGACCCAGTACTTC. As protein: CSARDLAGGRETQYF.

This clonotype was seen a handful of times. The rearrangement uses TRBV7-9 and TRBJ1-5, with a weak D call TRBD1 (5 bases). The CDR3 loop spans 14 amino acids. Trimming pared 5 bases from V and 0 bases from J, leaving 8 bases between. Per germline, CDR1 SEHNR and CDR2 FQNEAQ (reference sequence). The CDR3 protein is CASSGAYSNQPQHF. In nucleotides, the CDR3 is TGTGCCAGCAGCGGGGCCTATAGCAATCAGCCCCAGCATTTT.

This chain connects TRBV6-2 or TRBV6-3 to TRBJ2-5, with no clear D. This CDR3 comprises 14 residues. Between the trimmed V and J ends, which lost 5 bases and 1 base, there was a span of 11 bases. Germline CDR1 and CDR2: MNHEY and SVGEGT. The CDR3 DNA reads TGTGCCAGCAGTAATTATAAGGGCCAAGAGACCCAGTACTTC. It specifies CASSNYKGQETQYF.

This clonotype has at least ten counts. CDR3 coding DNA: TGTGCCAGCAGCTTAGCCCATACAAGGGAAAAACTGTTTTTT. Translated, it gives CASSLAHTREKLFF. The rearrangement links TRBV13 to TRBJ1-4; D gene unclear. This CDR3 has 14 amino acids. Trimming left V 1 base short and J 8 bases short, with 11 bases between. CDR1 PRHDT and CDR2 FYEKMQ come from the germline V gene (reference sequence).

The sample holds a few counts of this clonotype. V usage is TRBV7-2 and J usage is TRBJ1-2; 9 bases agree with TRBD1. J was trimmed by 4 bases and V by 1 base; bases with no gene match: 4. This CDR3 comprises 15 residues. Per the germline V gene, CDR1 is SGHTA and CDR2 is FQGNSA. The CDR3: CASSLGGQGLYGYTF. The CDR3 bases are TGTGCCAGCAGCTTAGGGGGACAGGGTCTCTATGGCTACACCTTC.

The gene calls are TRBV12-3 or TRBV12-4 and TRBJ1-2, with a tentative D call TRBD1 (5 bases). The CDR3 spans 13 residues. V was pared by 6 bases and J by 7 bases, with 15 bases between. This CDR3 is CASRPTGGVGYTF. The CDR3, as DNA: TGTGCCAGCAGACCGACTGGGGGGGTTGGCTACACCTTC.

The chain couples TRBV7-8 to TRBJ2-5, with TRBD2 as a possible D gene (6 bases). From germline, CDR1 is SGHVS and CDR2 FQNEAQ. V lost 4 bases to trimming and J lost 5 bases, with 20 bases between them. CDR3 size: 16 residues. The CDR3, as DNA: TGTGCCAGCAGCTCCCGGTGGCAGGGTGCGGGGGAGACCCAGTACTTC. Its translation: CASSSRWQGAGETQYF.

This clonotype was seen more than once but under ten times. The chain recombines TRBV7-2 with TRBJ1-4, with D perhaps TRBD1 (5 bases). Germline CDR1 is SGHTA and CDR2 is FQGNSA. The V end lost 6 bases, the J end lost 4 bases, and 12 bases lay between the germline ends. This CDR3 region has 14 residues. The DNA of the CDR3 is TGTGCCAGCAGTCAAATGGGGGGTAATGAAAAACTGTTTTTT. Translating gives CASSQMGGNEKLFF.

The V and J genes are TRBV20-1 and TRBJ1-4, with 9 bases matching TRBD1. The CDR3 extends over 15 amino acids. The germline V gene encodes CDR1 DFQATT and CDR2 SNEGSKA (reference sequence). The V and J ends lost 7 bases and 6 bases, in that order; junction bases with no gene match: 12. This CDR3 is CSVQGLTGGDEKLFF. Here the CDR3 DNA reads TGCAGTGTTCAAGGGTTGACAGGGGGAGATGAAAAACTGTTTTTT.

The table lists this clonotype with many counts. In DNA, the CDR3 is TGTGCCAGCAGCCTCCAGGCTTACCAGGGGCTGTTTTTT. This translates into CASSLQAYQGLFF. This chain links TRBV7-8 with TRBJ1-4; D might be TRBD1 (6 bases). This CDR3 is 13 amino acids long. V dropped 5 bases and J dropped 14 bases, with 18 bases sitting between them. Germline-derived CDR1 and CDR2 are SGHVS and FQNEAQ.